This TCR beta chain was sequenced for a study of type 1 regulatory T cells. Study-wide context: T-allo10 is a Tr1-enriched, alloantigen-specific CD4 T cell product made in vitro.

V was pared by 5 bases and J by 7 bases, with 5 bases of the junction left unmatched. The CDR3 runs to 14 residues. TCRdb passed the reads through MiXCR, listing each CDR3 protein once. The sample carries about 68,000 distinct CDR3 sequences, 50% to 70% recorded once. The graft donor-derived T-allo10 cells reportedly recognize host alloantigens, are anergic, and suppress alloantigen-specifically. A remark on this clonotype: The antigen is unknown.

Source material: cultured T cells, either the whole culture or a sorted T cell fraction (not recorded which). The subset: Tr1-enriched cell product generated in vitro against host alloantigens. The J gene is TRBJ2-2, the V gene TRBV12-3 or TRBV12-4, with TRBD2 identical over 9 bases. This TCR came from a human donor in good health. The CDR3 DNA is TGTGCCAGCAGTGTTAGCGGGAGCGACGGGGAGCTGTTTTTT. Residues: CASSVSGSDGELFF.